The 10 T cell receptor beta chains below come from one sample, sequenced in a study of blood T cells in healthy people across ages. Next came a second PCR, run for about 6 to 11 cycles, which used a sample-barcoded 5' primer along with a J-beta primer mix. TCRdb redid the calling of the 5' RACE reads with MiXCR, one entry per CDR3 protein. Of some 900,000 distinct CDR3 sequences in the sample, roughly 43% were seen once. Specimen: blood. Every receptor here comes from a man younger than 40 in good health.

In its sample, this clonotype was seen a few times. The chain joins TRBV20-1 to TRBJ2-7, with TRBD1 matching 8 bases. Trimming at V came to 3 bases and at J to 10 bases, leaving 11 bases not matched to a gene. The germline V gene has CDR1 DFQATT and CDR2 SNEGSKA (reference sequence). This CDR3 region has 13 residues. The CDR3 DNA sequence: TGCAGTGCTAGGGTACAGGGGGGAGAGGCCCAGTACTTC. It translates to CSARVQGGEAQYF.

The chain has TRBV20-1 and TRBJ2-3; 7 bases agree with TRBD2. V lost 6 bases and J lost 4; bases outside the gene matches: 10. Germline assignment: CDR1 DFQATT and CDR2 SNEGSKA (reference sequence). The CDR3 runs to 14 residues. The CDR3 coding sequence is TGCAGTGCGGACGTCGGACTAGTTTCAGATACGCAGTATTTT. It translates to CSADVGLVSDTQYF.

The chain uses TRBV7-2 and TRBJ2-7; D uncertain. Germline CDR1 SGHTA, CDR2 FQGNSA. Trimming pared 2 bases from V and 7 bases from J, leaving 9 bases between. The CDR3 is 12 amino acids. The CDR3 loop reads CASSLLEAEQYF. In nucleotides, the CDR3 is TGTGCCAGCAGCTTACTAGAGGCAGAGCAGTACTTC.

This clonotype was counted ten times or more. J is TRBJ2-7 and V is TRBV20-1; no firm D call. The CDR3 has 14 residues. Germline V gene lookup returns CDR1 DFQATT and CDR2 SNEGSKA (reference sequence). Trimming removed 6 bases from V and 2 bases from J, with 17 bases in between. The CDR3 nucleotides are TGCAGTGCCCCCGGTGGATTTCCCCCCTACGAGCAGTACTTC. Residues: CSAPGGFPPYEQYF.

V gene TRBV6-1 combines with J gene TRBJ2-3; 10 positions agree with TRBD1. The ends lost 6 bases at V and 0 bases at J; junction bases unmatched: 9. The CDR3 consists of 17 residues. Germline V gene sequence: CDR1 MNHNS, CDR2 SASEGT. The CDR3 is CASRPGQGSTSTDTQYF. In DNA, the CDR3 is TGTGCCAGCAGGCCGGGACAGGGGTCCACTAGCACAGATACGCAGTATTTT.

V gene TRBV28 combines with J gene TRBJ2-5; TRBD1 matches 8 bases. This CDR3 has 16 residues. Germline lookup yields CDR1 MDHEN and CDR2 SYDVKM. Losses at the gene ends were 2 bases for V and 0 bases for J; bases not matched to a gene: 5. Written as DNA, the CDR3 is TGTGCCAGCAGTTTACTCGGACAGGGCCACCAAGAGACCCAGTACTTC. As protein: CASSLLGQGHQETQYF. Using reference TRBV28 and TRBJ2-5 for the parts outside the CDR3, the full variable domain is DVKVTQSSRYLVKRTGEKVFLECVQDMDHENMFWYRQDPGLGLRLIYFSYDVKMKEKGDIPEGYSVSREKKERFSLILESASTNQTSMYLCASSLLGQGHQETQYFGPGTRLLVL.

This clonotype turned up a few times. V gene TRBV10-3 combines with J gene TRBJ1-1; D is uncertain. Deletions cut 3 bases from V and 7 bases from J, with 9 bases between. The CDR3 length is 12 residues. Germline CDR1 and CDR2: ENHRY and SYGVKD. The CDR3 loop is CAISDLLDEAFF. The DNA of the CDR3 is TGTGCCATCAGTGACCTGCTCGATGAAGCTTTCTTT.

V gene TRBV18 combines with J gene TRBJ1-2; 7 bases are a match to TRBD1. The CDR3 is made up of 14 amino acids. CDR1 KGHSH and CDR2 LQKENI come from the germline V gene. The V gene end was trimmed by 6 bases and the J gene end by 11 bases; junction bases not matched to a gene: 15. CDR3 in amino acids: CASSPTGQNYPYTF. CDR3 nucleotides: TGTGCCAGCTCGCCCACGGGACAGAACTACCCATACACCTTC.

This chain joins TRBV7-9 and TRBJ1-2, with 10 positions matching TRBD1. Germline CDR1 SEHNR, CDR2 FQNEAQ (reference sequence). The CDR3 has 15 amino acids. The junction had 7 bases not matched to a gene; V was cut back by 5 bases and J by 4 bases. This CDR3 reads CASSPKGQGFYGYTF. DNA for the CDR3: TGTGCCAGCAGCCCCAAGGGACAGGGGTTCTATGGCTACACCTTC.

This clonotype was seen only once. This chain joins TRBV29-1 and TRBJ2-5; weak D call: TRBD1 (6 bases). The germline V gene has CDR1 SQVTM and CDR2 ANQGSEA. CDR3 length: 14 residues. V lost 4 bases, J lost 11 bases, and 23 bases lay in between. CDR3: CSVGVRGSSNEQYF. The CDR3 DNA reads as TGCAGCGTTGGAGTCAGGGGATCGAGTAATGAGCAGTACTTC. The variable domain in full, completed from reference TRBV29-1 and TRBJ2-5, reads SAVISQKPSRDICQRGTSLTIQCQVDSQVTMMFWYRQQPGQSLTLIATANQGSEATYESGFVIDKFPISRPNLTFSTLTVSNMSPEDSSIYLCSVGVRGSSNEQYFGPGTRLLVL.